This T cell receptor beta chain was captured in a study of cytomegalovirus exposure and HLA in healthy donors. Notes on the study in general: With later analysis, a missense DCLRE1C variant became linked to TCR beta V- and J-gene trimming. Later analysis placed DRB1 highest and HLA-C lowest in TCR association rates, which differed by HLA locus. Certain sequence variants were highly shared and formed a cluster, and this cluster was likely a sequencing artifact. Presence/absence analyses rested on an assumption that sequencing depth was roughly uniform across donors.

Comment on this clone: Its matching antigen is unknown.

The PCR ran on 60 Vbeta and 13 Jbeta primers. Clones were read by immunoSEQ multiplex PCR, and TCRdb kept only the in-frame ones, dropping some. Of about 170,000 clones in the sample, about 62% were seen once. The sample was PBMCs. The receptor's source is a man in his forties in good health and CMV-seronegative.

Here the CDR3 DNA reads TGTGCCAGCAGTTTACGGCAGGGGCGCAGCTATGGCTACACCTTC. This translates into CASSLRQGRSYGYTF. The chain uses TRBV28 and TRBJ1-2, with TRBD1 as a possible D gene (6 bases). V gave up 2 bases and J gave up 4 bases, with 14 bases separating them. This CDR3 contains 15 residues. The germline V gene has CDR1 MDHEN and CDR2 SYDVKM.